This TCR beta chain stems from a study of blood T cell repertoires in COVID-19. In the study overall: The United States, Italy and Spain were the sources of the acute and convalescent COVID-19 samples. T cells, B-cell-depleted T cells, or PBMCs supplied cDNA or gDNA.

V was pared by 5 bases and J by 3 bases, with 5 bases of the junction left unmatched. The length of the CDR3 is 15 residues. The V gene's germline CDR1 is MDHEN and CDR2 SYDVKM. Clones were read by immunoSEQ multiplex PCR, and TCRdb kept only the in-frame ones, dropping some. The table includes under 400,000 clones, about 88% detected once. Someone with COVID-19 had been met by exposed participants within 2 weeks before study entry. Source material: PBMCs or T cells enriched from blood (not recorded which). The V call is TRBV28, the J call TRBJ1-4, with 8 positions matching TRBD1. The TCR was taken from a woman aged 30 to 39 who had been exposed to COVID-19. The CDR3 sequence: CASSPDRVANEKLFF. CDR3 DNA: TGTGCCAGCAGTCCGGACAGGGTTGCTAATGAAAAACTGTTTTTT.